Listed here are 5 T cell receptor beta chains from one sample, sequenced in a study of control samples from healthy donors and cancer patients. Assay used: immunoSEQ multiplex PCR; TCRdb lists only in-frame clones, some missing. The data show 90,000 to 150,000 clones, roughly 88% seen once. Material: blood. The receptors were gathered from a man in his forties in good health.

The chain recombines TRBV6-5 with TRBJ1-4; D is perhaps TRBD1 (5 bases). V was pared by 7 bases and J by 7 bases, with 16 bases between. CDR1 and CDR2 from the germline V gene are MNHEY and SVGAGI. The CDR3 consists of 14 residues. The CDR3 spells CASTAGVGVEKLFF. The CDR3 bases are TGTGCCAGCACTGCCGGAGTGGGGGTTGAAAAACTGTTTTTT.

Here the CDR3 reads CASSLPGQGDGATNEKLFF. CDR3 DNA: TGTGCCAGCTCACTTCCGGGACAGGGTGACGGTGCAACTAATGAAAAACTGTTTTTT. The rearrangement links TRBV18 to TRBJ1-4; 9 bases line up with TRBD1. V lost 4 bases and J lost 0; bases outside the gene matches: 12. Germline-derived CDR1 and CDR2 are KGHSH and LQKENI. The CDR3 loop spans 19 amino acids.

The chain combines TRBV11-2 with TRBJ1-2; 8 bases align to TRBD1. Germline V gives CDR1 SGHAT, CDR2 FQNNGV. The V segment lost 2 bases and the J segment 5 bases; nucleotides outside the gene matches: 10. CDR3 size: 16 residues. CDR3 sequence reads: CASSLLAAGGDYGYTF. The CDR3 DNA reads TGTGCCAGCAGCTTATTAGCGGCAGGGGGCGATTATGGCTACACCTTC.

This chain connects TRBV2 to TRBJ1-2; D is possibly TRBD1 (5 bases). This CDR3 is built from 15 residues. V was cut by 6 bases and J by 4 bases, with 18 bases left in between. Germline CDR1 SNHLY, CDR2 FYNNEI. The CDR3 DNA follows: TGTGCCAGCAGAGAAAACCGGGGGGGGTCCTATGGCTACACCTTC. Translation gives CASRENRGGSYGYTF.

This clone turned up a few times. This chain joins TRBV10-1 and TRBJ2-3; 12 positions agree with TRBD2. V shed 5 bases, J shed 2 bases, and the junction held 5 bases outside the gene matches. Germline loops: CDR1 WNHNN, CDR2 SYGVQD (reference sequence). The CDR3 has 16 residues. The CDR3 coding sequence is TGCGCCAGCAGTACAGGACTAGCGGGAATCACAGATACGCAGTATTTT. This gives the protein CASSTGLAGITDTQYF.